What follows are 21 T cell receptor beta chains derived from one specimen sequenced in a study of shared clonotypes between healthy human individuals. TCRdb keeps only in-frame clones here, not all; method: immunoSEQ multiplex PCR. The sample contains about 700,000 clones, 92% of which appear only once. The naive CD8 population came from CD45RO-negative cells selected for CCR7, without terminally differentiated effector memory CD45RA+ cells. Source material: naive CD8+ T cells sorted from blood. These receptors all come from a man aged 30 to 39 in good health.

The V and J genes are TRBV7-3 and TRBJ2-5; a possible D gene is TRBD2 (6 bases). Trimming took 1 base from V and 5 from J, leaving 11 bases between them. This CDR3 spans 14 amino acids. From germline, CDR1 is SGHTA and CDR2 FQGTGA. The CDR3 sequence is CASSLIGSRETQYF. The CDR3 DNA reads as TGTGCCAGCAGCTTAATCGGGAGTCGGGAGACCCAGTACTTC.

This chain links TRBV13 with TRBJ2-1; D is perhaps TRBD1 or TRBD2 (7 bases each). The CDR3 totals 15 residues. Trimming removed 5 bases at V and 9 bases at J, with 20 bases between. The germline gives CDR1 PRHDT, CDR2 FYEKMQ (reference sequence). CDR3 coding DNA: TGTGCCAGCAGCGTCACGGGACTACCAGGGGGTGAGCAGTTCTTC. As protein: CASSVTGLPGGEQFF.

The CDR3 region has the DNA TGTGCCACCAGCAGAGGGACAGGGGGAGAATACTACGAGCAGTACTTC. Protein: CATSRGTGGEYYEQYF. This chain uses TRBV15 with TRBJ2-7; 10 nucleotides align to TRBD1. V dropped 1 base and J dropped 3; count of bases not matched to a gene: 6. The CDR3 is 16 amino acids. Germline CDR1 LNHNV, CDR2 YYDKDF (reference sequence).

The table lists this clone with a few counts. The CDR3 DNA is TGTGCCAGCGGAATAAGCCAGCCCCAGCATTTT. This encodes CASGISQPQHF. The chain combines TRBV2 with TRBJ1-5; no clear D. The length of the CDR3 is 11 residues. CDR1 is SNHLY and CDR2 is FYNNEI in the germline V gene. V was cut by 8 bases and J by 7 bases, with 9 bases left in between.

J is TRBJ2-7 and V is TRBV2; 9 bases align to TRBD1. J lost 3 bases, V lost 6 bases, and 9 bases had no gene match. The CDR3 sequence is 15 residues long. The germline CDR1 and CDR2 sequences are SNHLY and FYNNEI. In DNA form, the CDR3 reads TGTGCCAGCAGCCCAGAGGGACAGGGAAACTACGAGCAGTACTTC. Encoded protein: CASSPEGQGNYEQYF.

The CDR3 DNA reads as TGTGCCAGCAGTTTATCGGCCCCCAGCTACGAGCAGTACTTC. Protein: CASSLSAPSYEQYF. The V gene is TRBV27, the J gene TRBJ2-7; D gene ambiguous. CDR3 length: 14 residues. Between the trimmed V and J ends, which lost 0 bases and 3 bases, there was a span of 9 bases. CDR1 MNHEY and CDR2 SMNVEV come from the germline V gene (reference sequence).

The chain joins TRBV9 to TRBJ2-5; D call uncertain. The CDR3 runs 15 residues. V lost 3 bases, J lost 0 bases, and 12 bases lay in between. Germline assignment: CDR1 SGDLS and CDR2 YYNGEE. The CDR3, as DNA: TGTGCCAGCAGCGCCACGTTTAGGTACCAAGAGACCCAGTACTTC. Translating it yields CASSATFRYQETQYF.

This clone was seen just once. J is TRBJ2-5 and V is TRBV9; D gene ambiguous. Trimming left V 1 base short and J 2 bases short, with 12 bases between. Per germline, CDR1 SGDLS and CDR2 YYNGEE. The CDR3 has 15 residues. The CDR3 reads CASSVRVGRQETQYF. CDR3 nucleotides: TGTGCCAGCAGCGTACGAGTCGGTCGACAAGAGACCCAGTACTTC.

The V call is TRBV7-7, the J call TRBJ2-2; 9 positions agree with TRBD2. V lost 5 bases and J lost 3; bases outside the gene matches: 13. Germline lookup yields CDR1 SSHAT and CDR2 FNYEAQ (reference sequence). The CDR3 is 18 residues long. The CDR3 reads CASSPTVVAGDDTGELFF. The CDR3 nucleotides are TGTGCCAGCAGCCCCACGGTGGTAGCGGGAGACGACACCGGGGAGCTGTTTTTT. The whole variable domain, filled in from reference TRBV7-7 and TRBJ2-2, reads GAGVSQSPRYKVTKRGQDVTLRCDPISSHATLYWYQQALGQGPEFLTYFNYEAQPDKSGLPSDRFSAERPEGSISTLTIQRTEQRDSAMYRCASSPTVVAGDDTGELFFGEGSRLTVL.

V usage is TRBV7-9 and J usage is TRBJ1-5, with 9 bases that match TRBD1. V shed 4 bases, J shed 4 bases, and the junction held 8 bases outside the gene matches. Germline CDR1 reads SEHNR; CDR2 reads FQNEAQ (reference sequence). This CDR3 is built from 16 residues. DNA for the CDR3: TGTGCCAGCAGCTCCGGGACAGGGTTGTATAATCAGCCCCAGCATTTT. Encoded protein: CASSSGTGLYNQPQHF.

This chain uses TRBV7-8 with TRBJ1-1; D gene ambiguous. Germline CDR1 reads SGHVS; CDR2 reads FQNEAQ. With 1 base removed from V and 8 bases from J, the gap between germline ends came to 11 bases. The CDR3 has 13 residues. In DNA, the CDR3 is TGTGCCAGCAGCTTAGAACTCAGGACCGAAGCTTTCTTT. Its translation is CASSLELRTEAFF.

The rearrangement joins TRBV6-5 to TRBJ1-4, with D hard to call. CDR1 and CDR2 from the germline V gene are MNHEY and SVGAGI. CDR3 length equals 15 residues. Trimming removed 0 bases from V and 4 bases from J, with 9 bases in between. The CDR3 spells CASSYSGSGNEKLFF. The CDR3 coding sequence is TGTGCCAGCAGTTACTCGGGCAGCGGTAATGAAAAACTGTTTTTT.

The rearrangement uses TRBV7-3 and TRBJ2-7; D is uncertain. The germline V gene has CDR1 SGHTA and CDR2 FQGTGA. There are 9 residues in the CDR3. Between the trimmed V and J ends, which lost 10 bases and 11 bases, there was a span of 12 bases. The CDR3 sequence: CATRKWKYF. The CDR3 DNA reads TGTGCCACCCGGAAATGGAAGTACTTC. The complete variable domain, with remaining parts taken from reference TRBV7-3 and TRBJ2-7, reads GAGVSQTPSNKVTEKGKYVELRCDPISGHTALYWYRQSLGQGPEFLIYFQGTGAADDSGLPNDRFFAVRPEGSVSTLKIQRTERGDSAVYLCATRKWKYFGPGTRLTVT.

The chain recombines TRBV27 with TRBJ2-2, with D unclear. V dropped 2 bases and J dropped 1 base, with 11 bases sitting between them. Germline V gene data show CDR1 as MNHEY and CDR2 as SMNVEV (reference sequence). This CDR3 contains 16 residues. CDR3 DNA sequence: TGTGCCAGCAGTTTACTATTAACCGGGAACACCGGGGAGCTGTTTTTT. Translation: CASSLLLTGNTGELFF.

This clone was recorded only once. V gene TRBV5-6 combines with J gene TRBJ1-1; D unclear. Germline V gives CDR1 SGHDT, CDR2 YYEEEE. This CDR3 region has 13 residues. V lost 5 bases, J lost 0 bases, and 8 bases lay in between. CDR3 sequence: CASSLTVNTEAFF. As DNA, the CDR3 is TGTGCCAGCAGTCTGACGGTGAACACTGAAGCTTTCTTT.

CDR3 DNA: TGTGCCAGCTCACAGACCGGGACTAGCTCCAATGAGCAGTTCTTC. Its translation is CASSQTGTSSNEQFF. The V gene is TRBV18, the J gene TRBJ2-1, with 9 bases aligning to TRBD2. After removal of 4 bases from V and 6 bases from J, the junction contained 7 bases not matched to a gene. Germline values: CDR1 KGHSH, CDR2 LQKENI. The CDR3 has 15 residues.

This chain joins TRBV4-1 and TRBJ2-1; D remains ambiguous. V was cut by 5 bases and J by 6 bases, with 14 bases left in between. The CDR3 extends over 14 amino acids. Germline V CDR1 and CDR2: MGHRA, YSYEKL. This chain's CDR3 is CASSFSVSGNEQFF. The CDR3 region has the DNA TGCGCCAGCAGCTTCAGCGTATCGGGCAATGAGCAGTTCTTC.

The chain is built from TRBV7-2 and TRBJ2-1; 14 bases map to TRBD2. Unmatched junction bases numbered 9, after V lost 4 bases and J lost 7 bases. This CDR3 spans 17 amino acids. Per the germline V gene, CDR1 is SGHTA and CDR2 is FQGNSA. The CDR3 region is CASSSGLAGDRANEQFF. For the CDR3, the DNA is TGTGCCAGCAGCTCGGGACTAGCGGGAGATAGGGCTAATGAGCAGTTCTTC.

The rearrangement uses TRBV25-1 and TRBJ2-3, with 7 bases that match TRBD2. V was clipped by 11 bases and J by 0 bases; unmatched bases: 11. The CDR3 covers 15 residues. The germline V gene has CDR1 MGHDK and CDR2 SYGVNS. The CDR3: CASSNLLASTDTQYF. The CDR3 DNA sequence: TGTGCCTCTAGTAACCTACTAGCGAGCACAGATACGCAGTATTTT.

The V call is TRBV4-3, the J call TRBJ2-1; D is ambiguous. This CDR3 has 12 amino acids. Germline V CDR1 and CDR2: LGHNA, YSLEER. The germline V and J ends were trimmed by 0 bases and 12 bases, with 9 bases remaining between them. CDR3 nucleotide sequence: TGCGCCAGCAGCCAAGATCGGGTACGGCAGTTCTTC. It codes for CASSQDRVRQFF.

The chain employs TRBV29-1 and TRBJ2-3; D unclear. The ends were cut back, 0 bases at V and 0 bases at J, with 7 bases in the middle. This CDR3 has 14 residues. Germline values: CDR1 SQVTM, CDR2 ANQGSEA. The CDR3 DNA is TGCAGCGTTGAAGACTTATCGAGCACAGATACGCAGTATTTT. Amino acid sequence: CSVEDLSSTDTQYF.